This TCR beta chain was identified in a study of vaccination and CD4 T cells after COVID-19. In the study overall: Drawing of post-COVID samples took place a median about 97 days after diagnosis (range 35 to 161).

Study outcomes and limitations: Convalescent patients' median share of reactive clones seen only post-vaccination was 80% to 90%. Convalescent participants were relatively few, and none had early post-infection timepoints studied.

As for this clonotype: The antigen remains unidentified.

TCRdb redid the calling of the PCR reads with MiXCR, one entry per CDR3 protein. The table includes just under 20,000 distinct CDR3 sequences, roughly 60% detected once. The V end was cut by 3 bases, the J end by 4 bases, with 6 bases between. This CDR3 contains 13 residues. Germline V CDR1 and CDR2: WNHNN, SYGVQD (reference sequence). The specimen comprised CD4+ T cells from blood, sampled after SARS-CoV-2 vaccination. The receptor comes from a human donor who had recovered from COVID-19. J is TRBJ2-2 and V is TRBV10-1; D is uncertain. The CDR3 sequence: CASSEVSTGELFF. CDR3 DNA: TGCGCCAGCAGTGAAGTGAGCACCGGGGAGCTGTTTTTT.